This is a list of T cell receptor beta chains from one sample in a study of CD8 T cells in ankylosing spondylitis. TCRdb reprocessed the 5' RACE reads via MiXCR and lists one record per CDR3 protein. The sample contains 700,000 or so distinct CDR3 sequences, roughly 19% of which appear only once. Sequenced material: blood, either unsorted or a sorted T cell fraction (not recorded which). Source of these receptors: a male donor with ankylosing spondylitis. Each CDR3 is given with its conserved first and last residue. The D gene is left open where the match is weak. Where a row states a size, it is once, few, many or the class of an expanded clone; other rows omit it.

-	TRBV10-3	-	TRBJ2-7	CAISEITYEQYF	TGTGCCATCAGTGAGATCACCTACGAGCAGTACTTC
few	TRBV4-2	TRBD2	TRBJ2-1	CASSPNSGGGDEQFF	TGTGCCAGCAGCCCAAATAGCGGGGGGGGCGATGAGCAGTTCTTC
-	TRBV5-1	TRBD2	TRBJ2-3	CASSLVASGGADTQYF	TGCGCCAGCAGCTTGGTGGCTAGCGGGGGGGCGGATACGCAGTATTTT
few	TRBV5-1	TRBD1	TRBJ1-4	CASSPGQDLTTNEKLFF	TGCGCCAGCAGCCCCGGACAGGACTTGACAACTAATGAAAAACTGTTTTTT
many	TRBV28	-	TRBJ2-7	CASSHRTAYEQYF	TGTGCCAGCAGTCACAGGACAGCTTACGAGCAGTACTTC
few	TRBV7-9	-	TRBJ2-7	CASSPPSSDEQYF	TGTGCCAGCAGCCCCCCTAGCAGCGACGAGCAGTACTTC
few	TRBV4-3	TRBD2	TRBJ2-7	CASSQERSGVSYEQYF	TGCGCCAGCAGCCAAGAAAGGAGCGGGGTCTCCTACGAGCAGTACTTC
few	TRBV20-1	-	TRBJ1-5	CSASRGDSNQPQHF	TGCAGTGCTAGTCGGGGAGATAGCAATCAGCCCCAGCATTTT
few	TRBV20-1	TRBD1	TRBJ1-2	CSATTGSPPGGYTF	TGCAGTGCTACGACAGGGAGTCCCCCGGGCGGCTACACCTTC
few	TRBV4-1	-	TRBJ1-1	CASSQQITVNTEAFF	TGCGCCAGCAGCCAACAAATTACCGTGAACACTGAAGCTTTCTTT
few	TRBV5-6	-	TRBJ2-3	CATYPAGMDTQYF	TGTGCCACATACCCAGCGGGCATGGATACGCAGTATTTT
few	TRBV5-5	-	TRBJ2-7	CASSLLGFEQYF	TGTGCCAGCAGCTTGTTAGGCTTCGAGCAGTACTTC
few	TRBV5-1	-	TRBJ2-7	CASSLEWGADEQYF	TGCGCCAGCAGCCTAGAGTGGGGAGCGGACGAGCAGTACTTC
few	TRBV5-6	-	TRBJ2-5	CASSRGSWSETQYF	TGTGCCAGCAGCAGGGGGTCTTGGTCTGAGACCCAGTACTTC